What follows describes a single T cell receptor (beta chain). Its antigen is as yet unknown. Constant-segment primers were used for 5'RACE, and the resulting TCR alpha and TCR beta cDNA libraries carried sample barcodes and UMIs. One entry per CDR3 protein results from TCRdb running MiXCR on the 5' RACE reads. The sample holds roughly 280,000 distinct CDR3 sequences; around 15% are singletons and the top ten take about a fifth. Trimming cost V 11 bases and J 1 base; bases outside gene matches: 10. The CDR3 loop spans 15 amino acids. Looked up from germline, CDR1 is SEHNR and CDR2 is FQNEAQ (reference sequence). This entry comes from a study of T-cell memory formation after mild COVID-19. On the study more broadly: TCR clusters mostly belonged to single donors.

Findings and caveats of the study: Pre-infection memory carried some responding clones, suggesting that cross-reactive memory joined. The study found balanced CD4/CD8 in clones contracting day 15 to 85 and a CD4+ lean in later expanders.

The clonotype originates from a man younger than 35 who had mild COVID-19 (a few samples of this study predate the infection). Cell type and time point are not known. This chain connects TRBV7-9 to TRBJ2-2; TRBD2 agrees at 7 bases. Sequenced material: PBMCs or a T cell subset sorted from them (not recorded which). CDR3: CAPQRAGVNTGELFF. For the CDR3, the DNA is TGTGCCCCACAGCGGGCGGGGGTGAACACCGGGGAGCTGTTTTTT.